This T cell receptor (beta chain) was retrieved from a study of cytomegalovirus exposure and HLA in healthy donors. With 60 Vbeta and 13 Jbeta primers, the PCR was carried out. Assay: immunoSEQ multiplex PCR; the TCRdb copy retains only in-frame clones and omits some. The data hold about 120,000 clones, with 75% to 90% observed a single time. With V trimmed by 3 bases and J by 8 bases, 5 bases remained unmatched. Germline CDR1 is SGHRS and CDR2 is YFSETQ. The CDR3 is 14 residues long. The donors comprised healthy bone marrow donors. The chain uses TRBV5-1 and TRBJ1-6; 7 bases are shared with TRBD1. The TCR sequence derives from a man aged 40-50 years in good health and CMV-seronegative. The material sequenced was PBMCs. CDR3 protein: CASSYGQADSPLHF. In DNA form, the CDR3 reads TGCGCCAGCAGCTATGGACAGGCCGATTCACCCCTCCACTTT. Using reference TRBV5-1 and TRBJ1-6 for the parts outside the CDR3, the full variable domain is KAGVTQTPRYLIKTRGQQVTLSCSPISGHRSVSWYQQTPGQGLQFLFEYFSETQRNKGNFPGRFSGRQFSNSRSEMNVSTLELGDSALYLCASSYGQADSPLHFGNGTRLTVT.